The 8 T cell receptor beta chains below all came from one sample that was sequenced in a study of a mutant IDH1 vaccine in newly diagnosed glioma. Documented time point: baseline, week 1 (first vaccination visit). Stated treatment: pre-vaccination baseline after standard-of-care therapy. The assay was immunoSEQ multiplex PCR, and TCRdb's table has in-frame clones only and misses some. The sample contains around 24,000 clones, 90% to 95% of which appear only once. The source was PBMCs, collected from a glioma patient treated with radiotherapy, temozolomide or both. The receptors shown here come from a man younger than 40 with glioma.

The chain combines TRBV6-1 with TRBJ2-3, with TRBD2 matching 7 bases. This CDR3 is built from 13 residues. V dropped 8 bases and J dropped 4; count of bases not matched to a gene: 6. CDR1 MNHNS and CDR2 SASEGT come from the germline V gene. The CDR3 coding sequence is TGTGCCAGCGGTCCACGGGGGGCAGATACGCAGTATTTT. Protein product: CASGPRGADTQYF.

V and J are TRBV5-1 and TRBJ1-4, with 8 bases that match TRBD1. CDR3 length: 16 residues. Germline V gene sequence: CDR1 SGHRS, CDR2 YFSETQ. Trimming at V came to 1 base and at J to 6 bases, leaving 8 bases not matched to a gene. The CDR3 DNA sequence: TGCGCCAGCAGCTTGTTCCCAGGGGGCCTGGATGAAAAACTGTTTTTT. Protein sequence: CASSLFPGGLDEKLFF. Drawing the rest from reference TRBV5-1 and TRBJ1-4, the complete variable domain is KAGVTQTPRYLIKTRGQQVTLSCSPISGHRSVSWYQQTPGQGLQFLFEYFSETQRNKGNFPGRFSGRQFSNSRSEMNVSTLELGDSALYLCASSLFPGGLDEKLFFGSGTQLSVL.

This rearrangement joins TRBV2 to TRBJ2-3; 12 nucleotides line up with TRBD2. The J segment lost 3 bases and the V segment lost 6 bases, leaving 4 bases of the junction unmatched. The germline V gene encodes CDR1 SNHLY and CDR2 FYNNEI. The CDR3 covers 15 residues. CDR3 DNA: TGTGCCAGCAGCGGGACTAGCGGGCCTACAGATACGCAGTATTTT. Translating it yields CASSGTSGPTDTQYF.

The V call is TRBV25-1, the J call TRBJ2-3; D unclear. Germline V gives CDR1 MGHDK, CDR2 SYGVNS. Trimming took 2 bases from V and 5 from J, leaving 8 bases between them. This CDR3 has 13 amino acids. CDR3 region: CASSEEWLDTQYF. The CDR3 DNA sequence: TGTGCCAGCAGTGAAGAGTGGCTAGATACGCAGTATTTT.

V is TRBV6-4 and J is TRBJ2-1; 7 bases fit TRBD2. The CDR3 totals 14 residues. The V segment lost 4 bases and the J segment 8 bases; nucleotides outside the gene matches: 8. Looked up from germline, CDR1 is MRHNA and CDR2 is SNTAGT. This CDR3 is CASSVGTGGDEQFF. The CDR3 coding sequence is TGTGCCAGCAGTGTCGGGACGGGGGGAGATGAGCAGTTCTTC.

This clone has just a few counts. The rearrangement links TRBV10-3 to TRBJ1-1, with D unresolved. V was pared by 5 bases and J by 1 base, with 11 bases between. CDR3 length: 14 residues. The germline V gene encodes CDR1 ENHRY and CDR2 SYGVKD. CDR3 DNA sequence: TGTGCCATCAGTCGAGGCGGCGAGAACACTGAAGCTTTCTTT. Translated: CAISRGGENTEAFF.

This clone showed up just once. This chain joins TRBV5-1 and TRBJ2-6, with 7 bases matching TRBD1. The V and J ends lost 5 bases and 4 bases, in that order; junction bases with no gene match: 9. Germline CDR1 is SGHRS and CDR2 is YFSETQ. The CDR3 consists of 16 residues. The CDR3 sequence is CASSGTVLPGANVLTF. The CDR3 DNA sequence: TGCGCCAGCAGTGGGACAGTCCTACCCGGGGCCAACGTCCTGACTTTC.

V and J are TRBV10-3 and TRBJ2-6; TRBD1 might be the D (6 bases). Between the trimmed V and J ends, which lost 0 bases and 0 bases, there was a span of 9 bases. Germline V gene lookup returns CDR1 ENHRY and CDR2 SYGVKD. The CDR3 covers 17 residues. CDR3 residues: CAISESKGDSGANVLTF. The DNA for the CDR3 is TGTGCCATCAGTGAGTCTAAGGGGGACTCTGGGGCCAACGTCCTGACTTTC.